The 17 T cell receptor beta chains given below trace back to one sample, sequenced in a study of identical twins. TCRdb re-analysed the 5' RACE reads in MiXCR, keeping a single row per CDR3 protein. Here the sample spans about 690,000 distinct CDR3 sequences, 21% being singletons. The same sample was also studied in work on T cells expressing NK-cell markers.

The sequenced material came from PBMCs. The receptors were gathered from a woman under 30 in good health.

Only a few counts were recorded for this clonotype. The chain is built from TRBV20-1 and TRBJ2-2; TRBD2 is a possible D gene (6 bases). Per germline, CDR1 DFQATT and CDR2 SNEGSKA (reference sequence). The CDR3 loop spans 13 amino acids. V was clipped by 6 bases and J by 4 bases, with 12 bases between them. Here the CDR3 DNA reads TGCAGTGCCGACTGGAGGGGCACCGGGGAGCTGTTTTTT. It specifies CSADWRGTGELFF.

This clonotype was counted only a few times. V and J are TRBV20-1 and TRBJ2-2, with D perhaps matching TRBD1 (6 bases). The germline V gene has CDR1 DFQATT and CDR2 SNEGSKA (reference sequence). There are 15 residues in the CDR3. V lost 0 bases and J lost 1, with 9 bases in between. CDR3 sequence: CSARDGRGNTGELFF. CDR3 nucleotides: TGCAGTGCTAGAGATGGCAGGGGGAACACCGGGGAGCTGTTTTTT.

This clonotype was counted a single time. The chain joins TRBV5-6 to TRBJ2-3; 8 bases fit TRBD2. Germline assignment: CDR1 SGHDT and CDR2 YYEEEE. CDR3 length: 14 amino acids. With V trimmed by 8 bases and J by 4 bases, 9 bases remained unmatched. The CDR3 coding sequence is TGTGCCAGGAGCCGGGGACTAGTATCAGATACGCAGTATTTT. Amino acid sequence: CARSRGLVSDTQYF.

The rearrangement links TRBV20-1 to TRBJ2-1; no clear D. The V gene lost 6 bases and the J gene lost 1 base, with 13 bases spanning the gap. This CDR3 spans 14 amino acids. Germline CDR1 is DFQATT and CDR2 is SNEGSKA (reference sequence). The CDR3 DNA reads TGCAGTGCCGTCGTCTATACGTCCTACAATGAGCAGTTCTTC. It encodes CSAVVYTSYNEQFF.

This sequence joins TRBV4-2 and TRBJ2-5, with D uncertain. CDR1 LGHNA and CDR2 YNFKEQ come from the germline V gene. The CDR3 has 14 residues. V was trimmed by 0 bases and J by 4 bases, leaving 9 bases between them. CDR3 sequence (DNA): TGTGCCAGCAGCCAAGATAGTAGTGGAGAGACCCAGTACTTC. Protein: CASSQDSSGETQYF.

This chain connects TRBV20-1 to TRBJ2-7; 7 nucleotides line up with TRBD2. V lost 4 bases to trimming and J lost 6 bases; unmatched junction nucleotides: 18. This CDR3 comprises 16 residues. Per the germline V gene, CDR1 is DFQATT and CDR2 is SNEGSKA (reference sequence). The CDR3 DNA sequence: TGCAGTGCTATAGAGCGGGGCGGGACCTTAACGACCGAGCAGTACTTC. Translation gives CSAIERGGTLTTEQYF.

This clonotype has a handful of counts. The V call is TRBV20-1, the J call TRBJ2-7; 8 positions match TRBD2. From germline, CDR1 is DFQATT and CDR2 SNEGSKA (reference sequence). Trimming cost V 5 bases and J 2 bases; bases outside gene matches: 11. This CDR3 has 15 amino acids. The CDR3 region has the DNA TGCAGTGCTGAAGCCGGGACTAGACCGACCTACGAGCAGTACTTC. Its protein is CSAEAGTRPTYEQYF.

This clonotype was seen more than once but under ten times. This rearrangement joins TRBV5-6 to TRBJ1-2; possible D gene TRBD1, 6 bases. CDR3 size: 11 residues. The V gene's germline CDR1 is SGHDT and CDR2 YYEEEE. Trimming stripped 4 bases from V and 14 bases from J, with 15 bases between. Here the CDR3 reads CASSTSRGETF. The CDR3 DNA reads as TGTGCCAGCAGCACGTCCAGGGGAGAGACCTTC.

The gene calls are TRBV27 and TRBJ1-1; D ambiguous. CDR1 is MNHEY, CDR2 SMNVEV, per germline (reference sequence). The CDR3 covers 13 residues. The ends were cut back, 3 bases at V and 10 bases at J, with 15 bases in the middle. The CDR3 bases are TGTGCCAGCAGTTTCGCCTCCGGTTACTCAGCTTTCTTT. It specifies CASSFASGYSAFF.

The chain couples TRBV29-1 to TRBJ2-1, with TRBD1 as a possible D gene (5 bases). This CDR3 contains 15 residues. Germline lookup yields CDR1 SQVTM and CDR2 ANQGSEA. The germline V and J ends were trimmed by 0 bases and 2 bases, with 11 bases remaining between them. In DNA form, the CDR3 reads TGCAGCGTTGAAGATGGAAAGGACACCTACAATGAGCAGTTCTTC. This encodes CSVEDGKDTYNEQFF.

By sample share, this clonotype is medium-sized (0.01 to 0.1%). The rearrangement uses TRBV20-1 and TRBJ2-7; TRBD1 agrees at 9 bases. V gave up 1 base and J gave up 2 bases; unmatched junction bases: 3. There are 14 residues in the CDR3. CDR1 and CDR2 (germline): DFQATT, SNEGSKA (reference sequence). For the CDR3, the DNA is TGCAGTGCTAGAGGGGACAGGGAACCCTACGAGCAGTACTTC. It codes for CSARGDREPYEQYF.

The V call is TRBV5-6, the J call TRBJ1-1, with 8 bases aligning to TRBD1. CDR1 SGHDT and CDR2 YYEEEE come from the germline V gene. CDR3 size: 16 residues. V lost 2 bases to trimming and J lost 3 bases; unmatched junction nucleotides: 9. This CDR3 reads CASSLRQGTTYTEAFF. The CDR3 coding sequence is TGTGCCAGCAGCTTAAGACAGGGGACTACATACACTGAAGCTTTCTTT.

This clonotype was seen only a few times. V gene TRBV12-3 or TRBV12-4 combines with J gene TRBJ2-7; no clear D gene. Deletions cut 3 bases from V and 3 bases from J, with 9 bases between. CDR3 length: 13 amino acids. CDR3 nucleotide sequence: TGTGCCAGCAGTTTTCCGGATCTCTACGAGCAGTACTTC. This codes for CASSFPDLYEQYF.

The chain uses TRBV6-1 and TRBJ1-1, with D unclear. With 0 bases removed from V and 11 bases from J, the gap between germline ends came to 13 bases. Germline loops: CDR1 MNHNS, CDR2 SASEGT. The CDR3 consists of 13 residues. Written as DNA, the CDR3 is TGTGCCAGCAGTGAAGCGCAGAGGAGGGCGGCTTTCTTT. Translated, it gives CASSEAQRRAAFF.

The rearrangement joins TRBV2 to TRBJ2-1, with 7 bases that match TRBD2. Losses at the gene ends were 7 bases for V and 15 bases for J; bases not matched to a gene: 15. The CDR3 has 13 amino acids. Germline V gives CDR1 SNHLY, CDR2 FYNNEI. CDR3 region: CASNLEAGAQTFF. As DNA, the CDR3 is TGTGCCAGCAACTTAGAGGCGGGAGCACAAACGTTCTTC. Full variable domain (rest looked up from reference TRBV2 and TRBJ2-1): EPEVTQTPSHQVTQMGQEVILRCVPISNHLYFYWYRQILGQKVEFLVSFYNNEISEKSEIFDDQFSVERPDGSNFTLKIRSTKLEDSAMYFCASNLEAGAQTFFGPGTRLTVL.

There are a few counts of this clonotype. The V and J genes are TRBV7-9 and TRBJ2-2; 12 bases are a match to TRBD1. V dropped 5 bases and J dropped 6; count of bases not matched to a gene: 10. The CDR3 has 17 amino acids. CDR1 SEHNR and CDR2 FQNEAQ come from the germline V gene (reference sequence). CDR3 residues: CASSHLTGTGGSGELFF. DNA of the CDR3: TGTGCCAGCAGCCACCTTACCGGGACAGGGGGCTCCGGGGAGCTGTTTTTT.

The DNA of the CDR3 is TGCAGTGCTAGAACAATGGGGACCGCCGGGACCCAGTACTTC. The encoded protein is CSARTMGTAGTQYF. V usage is TRBV20-1 and J usage is TRBJ2-5; TRBD1 or TRBD2 may be the D gene (5 bases each). The CDR3 extends over 14 amino acids. CDR1 and CDR2 (germline): DFQATT, SNEGSKA (reference sequence). Deletions cut 2 bases from V and 7 bases from J, with 17 bases between.